The clone carrying this T cell receptor (beta chain) has more than one count but fewer than ten. Its antigen is not known. All donors came from Russia, were Caucasian and healthy, and spanned ages roughly 6 to 100. Alongside a J-beta primer mix, a sample-barcoded 5' primer served in a second PCR lasting about 7 to 12 cycles. TCRdb redid the calling of the 5' RACE reads with MiXCR, one entry per CDR3 protein. Of more than 1 million distinct CDR3 sequences detected, around 45% appear once; the ten largest clones hold over 15%. The sample belongs to a study of blood T cells in healthy people across ages. Whole-study results and caveats: Aged donors had fewer naive CD4+ cells and lower diversity than long-lived donors.

Germline V gene data show CDR1 as SQVTM and CDR2 as ANQGSEA. The CDR3 loop spans 16 amino acids. Losses at the gene ends were 7 bases for V and 5 bases for J; bases not matched to a gene: 12. Sequencing used blood. The rearrangement uses TRBV29-1 and TRBJ2-1; TRBD2 agrees at 12 bases. The clonotype was recovered from a woman aged 55-69 years in good health. Here the CDR3 DNA reads TGCAGCGCGACGACTAGCGGGAGCCTCTTGGACAATGAGCAGTTCTTC. This sequence encodes CSATTSGSLLDNEQFF.